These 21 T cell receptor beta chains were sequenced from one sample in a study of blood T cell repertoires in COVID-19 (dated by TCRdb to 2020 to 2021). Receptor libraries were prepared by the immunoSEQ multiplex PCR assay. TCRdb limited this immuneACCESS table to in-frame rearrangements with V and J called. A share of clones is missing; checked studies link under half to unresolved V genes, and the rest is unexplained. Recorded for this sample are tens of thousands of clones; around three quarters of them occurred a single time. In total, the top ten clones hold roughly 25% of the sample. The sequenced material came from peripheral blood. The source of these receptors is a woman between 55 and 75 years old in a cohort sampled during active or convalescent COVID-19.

DNA for the CDR3: TGTGCCAGCACCCAGGGTCTGGGAGGCTACACCTTC. This encodes CASTQGLGGYTF. The V and J genes are TRBV6-5 and TRBJ1-2; possible D gene TRBD1, 5 bases. The V and J ends lost 7 bases and 8 bases respectively, with 14 bases between them. In germline, CDR1 is MNHEY, CDR2 SVGAGI. The CDR3 totals 12 residues.

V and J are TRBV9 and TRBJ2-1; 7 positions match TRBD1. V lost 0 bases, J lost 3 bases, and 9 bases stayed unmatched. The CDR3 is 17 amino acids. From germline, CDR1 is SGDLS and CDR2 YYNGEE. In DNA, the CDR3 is TGTGCCAGCAGCGTAGCCACAGGGGTTGGGGGCTACAATGAGCAGTTCTTC. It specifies CASSVATGVGGYNEQFF.

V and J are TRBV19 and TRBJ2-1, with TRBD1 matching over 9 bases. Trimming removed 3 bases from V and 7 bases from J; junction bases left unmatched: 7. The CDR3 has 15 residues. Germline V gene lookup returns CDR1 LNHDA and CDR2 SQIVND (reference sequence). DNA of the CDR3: TGTGCCAGTAGTATCCCGACAGGGGGTGTAAATGAGCAGTTCTTC. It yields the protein CASSIPTGGVNEQFF.

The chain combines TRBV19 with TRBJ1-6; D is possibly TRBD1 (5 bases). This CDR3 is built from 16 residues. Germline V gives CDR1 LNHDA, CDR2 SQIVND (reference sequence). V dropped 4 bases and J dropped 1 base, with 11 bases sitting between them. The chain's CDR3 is CASSNRGESYNSPLHF. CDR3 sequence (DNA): TGTGCCAGTAGTAATAGGGGTGAATCCTATAATTCACCCCTCCACTTT.

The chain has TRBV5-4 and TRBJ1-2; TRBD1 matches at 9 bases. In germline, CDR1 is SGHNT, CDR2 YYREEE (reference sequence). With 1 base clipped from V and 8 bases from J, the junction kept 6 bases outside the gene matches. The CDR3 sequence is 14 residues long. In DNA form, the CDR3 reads TGTGCCAGCAGCTTGCCCGGGACAGGGAAGGGCTACACCTTC. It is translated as CASSLPGTGKGYTF.

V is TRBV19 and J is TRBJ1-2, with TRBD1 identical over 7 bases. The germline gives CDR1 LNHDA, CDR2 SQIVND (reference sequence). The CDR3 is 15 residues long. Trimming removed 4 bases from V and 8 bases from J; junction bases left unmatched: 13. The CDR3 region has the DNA TGTGCCAGTAGTACAGGGACAGAGCGTCCTGGAGGCTACACCTTC. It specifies CASSTGTERPGGYTF. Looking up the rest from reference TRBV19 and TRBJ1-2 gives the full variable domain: DGGITQSPKYLFRKEGQNVTLSCEQNLNHDAMYWYRQDPGQGLRLIYYSQIVNDFQKGDIAEGYSVSREKKESFPLTVTSAQKNPTAFYLCASSTGTERPGGYTFGSGTRLTVV.

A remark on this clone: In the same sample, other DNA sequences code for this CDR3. The CDR3 region has the DNA TGCGCCAGCAGTGAGTCAAAGCGGGGGGGCACAGATACGCAGTATTTT. As protein: CASSESKRGGTDTQYF. The V gene is TRBV10-1, the J gene TRBJ2-3, with 9 bases lining up with TRBD2. The germline V gene has CDR1 WNHNN and CDR2 SYGVQD (reference sequence). The CDR3 spans 16 residues. The V segment lost 0 bases and the J segment 1 base; nucleotides outside the gene matches: 2.

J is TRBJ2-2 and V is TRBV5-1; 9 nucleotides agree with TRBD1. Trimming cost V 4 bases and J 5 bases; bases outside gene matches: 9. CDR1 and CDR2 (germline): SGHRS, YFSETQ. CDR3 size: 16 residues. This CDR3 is CASSPLGTGYTGELFF. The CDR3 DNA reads TGCGCCAGCAGCCCGCTCGGGACAGGGTATACCGGGGAGCTGTTTTTT.

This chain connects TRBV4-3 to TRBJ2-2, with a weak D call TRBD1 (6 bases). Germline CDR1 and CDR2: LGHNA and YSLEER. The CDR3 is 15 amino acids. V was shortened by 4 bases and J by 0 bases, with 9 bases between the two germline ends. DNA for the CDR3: TGCGCCAGCAGCCCGGGACAAGCGAACACCGGGGAGCTGTTTTTT. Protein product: CASSPGQANTGELFF.

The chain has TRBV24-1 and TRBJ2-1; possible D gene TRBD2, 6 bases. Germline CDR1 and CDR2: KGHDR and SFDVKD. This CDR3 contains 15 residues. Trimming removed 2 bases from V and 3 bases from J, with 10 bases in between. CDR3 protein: CATSDSGRNYNEQFF. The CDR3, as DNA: TGTGCCACCAGTGATTCCGGGAGAAACTACAATGAGCAGTTCTTC.

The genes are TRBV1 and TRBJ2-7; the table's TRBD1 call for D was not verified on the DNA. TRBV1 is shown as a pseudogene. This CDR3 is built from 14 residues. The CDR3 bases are TGCACCAGCAGCCCTCGGACAGGGGTGTTTGAGCAGTACTTC. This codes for CTSSPRTGVFEQYF.

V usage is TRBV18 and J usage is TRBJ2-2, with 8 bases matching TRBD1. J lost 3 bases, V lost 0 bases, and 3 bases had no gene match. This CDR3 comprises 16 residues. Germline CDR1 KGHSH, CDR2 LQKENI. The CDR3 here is CASSPPNRGYTGELFF. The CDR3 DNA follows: TGTGCCAGCTCACCACCGAACAGGGGGTACACCGGGGAGCTGTTTTTT.

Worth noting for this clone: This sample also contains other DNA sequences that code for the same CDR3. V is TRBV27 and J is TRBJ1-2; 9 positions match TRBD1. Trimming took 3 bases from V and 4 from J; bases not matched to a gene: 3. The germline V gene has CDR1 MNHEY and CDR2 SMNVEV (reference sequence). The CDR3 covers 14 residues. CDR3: CASSFSGQGYGYTF. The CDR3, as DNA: TGTGCCAGCAGTTTCTCGGGACAGGGCTATGGCTACACCTTC.

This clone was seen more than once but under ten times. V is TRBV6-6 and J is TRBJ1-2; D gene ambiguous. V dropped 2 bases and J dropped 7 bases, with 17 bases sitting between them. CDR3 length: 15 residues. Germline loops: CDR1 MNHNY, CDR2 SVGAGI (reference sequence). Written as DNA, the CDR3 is TGTGCCAGCAGTTACGAGGCACGGGGAGGTTCTGGCTACACCTTC. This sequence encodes CASSYEARGGSGYTF.

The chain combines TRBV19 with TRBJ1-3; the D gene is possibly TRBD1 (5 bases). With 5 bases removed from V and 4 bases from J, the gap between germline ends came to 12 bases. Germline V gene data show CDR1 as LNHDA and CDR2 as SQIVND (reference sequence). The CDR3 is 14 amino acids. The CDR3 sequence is CASSAAGQGNTIYF. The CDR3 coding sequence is TGTGCCAGTAGTGCCGCAGGGCAAGGAAACACCATATATTTT.

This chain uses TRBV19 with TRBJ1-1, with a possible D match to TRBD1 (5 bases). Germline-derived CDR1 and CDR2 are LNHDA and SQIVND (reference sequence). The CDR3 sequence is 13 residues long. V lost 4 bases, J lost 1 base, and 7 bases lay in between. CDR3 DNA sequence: TGTGCCAGTAGTAGACAGAGGAACACTGAAGCTTTCTTT. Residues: CASSRQRNTEAFF.

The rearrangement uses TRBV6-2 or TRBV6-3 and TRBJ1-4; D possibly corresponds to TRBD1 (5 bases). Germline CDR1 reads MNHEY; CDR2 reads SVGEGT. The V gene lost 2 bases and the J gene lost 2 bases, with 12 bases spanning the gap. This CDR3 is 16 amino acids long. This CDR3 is CASSYPAGRTNEKLFF. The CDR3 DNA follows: TGTGCCAGCAGTTACCCCGCAGGGCGGACTAATGAAAAACTGTTTTTT.

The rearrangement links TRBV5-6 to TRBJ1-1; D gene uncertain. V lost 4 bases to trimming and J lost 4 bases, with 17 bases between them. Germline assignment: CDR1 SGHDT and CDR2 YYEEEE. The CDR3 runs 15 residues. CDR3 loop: CASSVRVYGTTEAFF. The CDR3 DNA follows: TGTGCCAGCAGCGTCCGGGTCTACGGAACCACTGAAGCTTTCTTT.

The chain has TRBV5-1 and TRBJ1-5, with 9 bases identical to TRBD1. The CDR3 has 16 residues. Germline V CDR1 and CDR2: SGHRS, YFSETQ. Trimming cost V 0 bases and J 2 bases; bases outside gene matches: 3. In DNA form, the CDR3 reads TGCGCCAGCAGCTTGGGGGGGGACAGGGGCAATCAGCCCCAGCATTTT. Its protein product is CASSLGGDRGNQPQHF.

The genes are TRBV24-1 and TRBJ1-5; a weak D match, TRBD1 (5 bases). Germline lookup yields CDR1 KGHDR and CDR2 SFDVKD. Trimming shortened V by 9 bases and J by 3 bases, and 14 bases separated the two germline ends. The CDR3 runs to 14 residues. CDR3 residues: CATAASGDNQPQHF. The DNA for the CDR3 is TGTGCCACCGCCGCCTCGGGGGACAATCAGCCCCAGCATTTT.

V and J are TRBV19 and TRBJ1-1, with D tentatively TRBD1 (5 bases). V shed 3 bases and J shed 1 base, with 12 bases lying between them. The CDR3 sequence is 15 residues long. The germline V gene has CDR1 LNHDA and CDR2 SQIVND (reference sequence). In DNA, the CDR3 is TGTGCCAGTAGTATTGCCCAGACAGCGAACACTGAAGCTTTCTTT. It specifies CASSIAQTANTEAFF.